The rows below give T cell receptor beta chains drawn from one sample of a study of CD8+ T cells in alopecia areata. Generated by immunoSEQ multiplex PCR, the TCRdb table keeps only in-frame clones and is missing some. The sample yields over 200,000 clones, over 60% seen once. The source was CD4+ T cells sorted from blood, collected at week 4, from a patient treated with tofacitinib. These receptors all come from a human donor with alopecia areata. Both conserved end residues are part of each CDR3. A D gene is named only where the DNA matches it firmly. Not every row has a clone size; where given, it reads once, few, many or a size class.

TGTGCCAGCAGCTTAGATCTCAATCAGCCCCAGCATTTT	CASSLDLNQPQHF	TRBV7-9	TRBJ1-5	NA	NA
TGCAGCGTTGTGAGGGACAGACCCCAGTTCTTC	CSVVRDRPQFF	TRBV29-1	TRBJ2-1	TRBD1	NA
TGCGCCAGCAGCCGCGACAGGGGTAGTAACTATGGCTACACCTTC	CASSRDRGSNYGYTF	TRBV5-1	TRBJ1-2	TRBD1	NA
TGTGCCGTCCTTGACCGGGACAGGGGAAGCGGCATTCAGTACTTC	CAVLDRDRGSGIQYF	TRBV10-3	TRBJ2-4	TRBD1	few
TGCAGCGTCTCCTTCATTCGGACCGGGTTCCAAGAGACCCAGTACTTC	CSVSFIRTGFQETQYF	TRBV29-1	TRBJ2-5	NA	NA
TGTGCCAGCAGTTTAGAGGTACATCAGCCCCAGCATTTT	CASSLEVHQPQHF	TRBV27	TRBJ1-5	NA	NA
TGTGCCTGGAGTGCGGGGTATAGCAATCAGCCCCAGCATTTT	CAWSAGYSNQPQHF	TRBV30	TRBJ1-5	NA	once
TGTGCCAGCGGCGCAGGGTTGTACTATGGCTACACCTTC	CASGAGLYYGYTF	TRBV27	TRBJ1-2	NA	NA
TGTGCCAGCAAGACTTGGATTGGAGAGCAGTACTTC	CASKTWIGEQYF	TRBV2	TRBJ2-7	NA	NA
TGTGCCAGCAGCTTAGGGGACTATGGCTACACCTTC	CASSLGDYGYTF	TRBV25-1	TRBJ1-2	NA	NA
TGTGCCAGCAGCTTGAGAAACATTCAGTACTTC	CASSLRNIQYF	TRBV5-8	TRBJ2-4	NA	NA
TGTGCCAGCAGCTACACCGAAGGGGATAACTACGAGCAGTACTTC	CASSYTEGDNYEQYF	TRBV11-2	TRBJ2-7	NA	NA
TGCAGCGCTTCCGTCGGGACTAGGAATTACAATGAGCAGTTCTTC	CSASVGTRNYNEQFF	TRBV29-1	TRBJ2-1	TRBD2	NA
TGTGCCAGCAGCCCCCCCACAGGGGACTATGGCTACACCTTC	CASSPPTGDYGYTF	TRBV7-2	TRBJ1-2	TRBD1	NA
TGCAGCGTTGTACGGGGGAGACACCAAGAGACCCAGTACTTC	CSVVRGRHQETQYF	TRBV29-1	TRBJ2-5	NA	few
TGTGCCTGGAGTTTTAACAGGGACACTGAAGCTTTCTTT	CAWSFNRDTEAFF	TRBV30	TRBJ1-1	NA	NA
TGTGCCAGCAGCTTGGCGACAGCCAATGAGCAGTTCTTC	CASSLATANEQFF	TRBV7-8	TRBJ2-1	NA	few
TGTGCCAGCAGCTCCGCTTTTGGGGTGGGATCTCAGCCCCAGCATTTT	CASSSAFGVGSQPQHF	TRBV7-2	TRBJ1-5	NA	NA
TGCAGCCCCCGGGAGGGTCCCTGGGGCTACACCTTC	CSPREGPWGYTF	TRBV29-1	TRBJ1-2	NA	few
TGTGCTAGTGGTTTGGGACCTAACATTTATGGCTACACCTTC	CASGLGPNIYGYTF	TRBV12-5	TRBJ1-2	NA	NA
TGCGCCAGCAGCGCCGTAGGGGGCGATGTCACTGAAGCTTTCTTT	CASSAVGGDVTEAFF	TRBV5-1	TRBJ1-1	TRBD1	NA
TGTGCCAGCAGTCCCCCGGCGAGGGGCCAAGAGACCCAGTACTTC	CASSPPARGQETQYF	TRBV28	TRBJ2-5	NA	few
TGTGCCAGCAGGACTGGGGAGGGACGCACAGATACGCAGTATTTT	CASRTGEGRTDTQYF	TRBV7-9	TRBJ2-3	TRBD2	NA
TGTGCCAGCAGCTTTTTCCAGCGGGGGCTTATCGATGAGCAGTTCTTC	CASSFFQRGLIDEQFF	TRBV5-6	TRBJ2-1	TRBD2	NA
TGCGCCAGCAGGGAGGGGAATGGGATCTCCTACAATGAGCAGTTCTTC	CASREGNGISYNEQFF	TRBV5-1	TRBJ2-1	NA	NA
TGTGCCAGCAGCCCCCTTGAGGGAGGTAGCACAGATACGCAGTATTTT	CASSPLEGGSTDTQYF	TRBV7-8	TRBJ2-3	NA	NA
TGTGCCAGCAGTGAGATCGGACAGGGGGGAAAACTGTTTTTT	CASSEIGQGGKLFF	TRBV6-1	TRBJ1-4	TRBD1	NA
TGTGCCATCAGCCTGACAGGTTCGGGCAATCAGCCCCAGCATTTT	CAISLTGSGNQPQHF	TRBV10-3	TRBJ1-5	NA	NA
TGCGCCAGCAGTGGACAGGGGAGCAATCAGCCCCAGCATTTT	CASSGQGSNQPQHF	TRBV5-1	TRBJ1-5	TRBD1	NA
TGCAGCGGCATGACAGTGAACACTGAAGCTTTCTTT	CSGMTVNTEAFF	TRBV29-1	TRBJ1-1	NA	NA
TGCGCCAGCAGTCAGACAGGTCGGGAAGCTTTCTTT	CASSQTGREAFF	TRBV23-1	TRBJ1-1	NA	NA
TGTGCCAGCAGTGAAGCGCTCCCGAGAGGATCTGGAAACACCATATATTTT	CASSEALPRGSGNTIYF	TRBV6-1	TRBJ1-3	NA	NA
TGCAGCGTTATACAATATAGCAATCAGCCCCAGCATTTT	CSVIQYSNQPQHF	TRBV29-1	TRBJ1-5	NA	few
TGTGCCAGCAGTGAGGTCGGAGGTGGCTACACCTTC	CASSEVGGGYTF	TRBV25-1	TRBJ1-2	NA	NA
TGTGCCAGCAGCTTAAGCGGGGGAACGGCCAAAAACATTCAGTACTTC	CASSLSGGTAKNIQYF	TRBV5-4	TRBJ2-4	TRBD2	NA
TGTGCCAGCAGCTTATGGGGGTGGCGTGAGCAGTTCTTC	CASSLWGWREQFF	TRBV11-3	TRBJ2-1	NA	NA
TGTGCCAGCAGTCCCGGGACGGCAAGCAATCAGCCCCAGCATTTT	CASSPGTASNQPQHF	TRBV2	TRBJ1-5	NA	NA
TGCGCCAGCAACAATCCGTTAGGGGGGTATGGCTACACCTTC	CASNNPLGGYGYTF	TRBV4-1	TRBJ1-2	NA	few
TGTGCCAGCAGTGAAGGACTAGCGAGCACCGGGGAGCTGTTTTTT	CASSEGLASTGELFF	TRBV2	TRBJ2-2	TRBD2	NA
TGTGCCATCAGGGCAGCGGACAGGAGCTACGAGCAGTACTTC	CAIRAADRSYEQYF	TRBV10-3	TRBJ2-7	TRBD1	NA
TGTGCCAGCAACGCACAGGGGGCCGGCATTGAAGCTTTCTTT	CASNAQGAGIEAFF	TRBV27	TRBJ1-1	TRBD1	NA
TGTGCCAGCAGCCGACAGGGACAGGGAAGGAACAATGAGCAGTTCTTC	CASSRQGQGRNNEQFF	TRBV5-4	TRBJ2-1	TRBD1	few
TGTGCCAGCAGTCCATCAGAGACCCAGTACTTC	CASSPSETQYF	TRBV25-1	TRBJ2-5	NA	few
TGTGCCAGCAGCTTAGCGTGGTACACTGAAGCTTTCTTT	CASSLAWYTEAFF	TRBV7-8	TRBJ1-1	NA	few
TGCAGCGTTGAGGGCACAGGGGCCTACGAGCAGTACTTC	CSVEGTGAYEQYF	TRBV29-1	TRBJ2-7	TRBD1	few
TGTGCCAGCAGGGGGATCTCCTACGAGCAGTACTTC	CASRGISYEQYF	TRBV25-1	TRBJ2-7	NA	NA
TGTGCCTGGAGTGGGGGCTTGAACACCGGGGAGCTGTTTTTT	CAWSGGLNTGELFF	TRBV30	TRBJ2-2	NA	few
TGCGCCAGCAGCTTACTGGCAAATAATAACAATGAGCAGTTCTTC	CASSLLANNNNEQFF	TRBV5-1	TRBJ2-1	NA	NA
TGCGCCAGCGCACACAGAGATACGCAGTATTTT	CASAHRDTQYF	TRBV4-1	TRBJ2-3	NA	few
TGTGCCAGCAGCTTAGACCCAGGGGAGAATGAAAAACTGTTTTTT	CASSLDPGENEKLFF	TRBV11-2	TRBJ1-4	NA	NA
TGTGCCAGCAGCTTGAAGGGAGTTGAAGAGACCCAGTACTTC	CASSLKGVEETQYF	TRBV5-6	TRBJ2-5	NA	NA
TGTGCCACCAAAGGTCTAGCGGGGGAAGAGACCCAGTACTTC	CATKGLAGEETQYF	TRBV10-3	TRBJ2-5	TRBD2	NA
TGCAGCGTTGGGGGGGTATACTATGGCTACACCTTC	CSVGGVYYGYTF	TRBV29-1	TRBJ1-2	NA	NA
TGTGCCAGCAGCCGGACTAGCGGGGAGCAGTACTTC	CASSRTSGEQYF	TRBV5-6	TRBJ2-7	TRBD2	few
TGTGCCTGGAGCGAGGAGGTCGAGCAGTACTTC	CAWSEEVEQYF	TRBV30	TRBJ2-7	NA	NA